Shown below are 30 T cell receptor beta chains from a single sample sequenced in a study of CD8+ T cells in alopecia areata (dated by TCRdb to the late 2010s). The library was produced with the immunoSEQ multiplex PCR assay. RNA was extracted from all samples and reverse transcribed into cDNA, which served as template for TCR sequencing. This is the immuneACCESS table as TCRdb keeps it, with only in-frame sequences that have V and J called. A part of the clones is gone; compared with another copy, unresolved V genes explain less than half, and the rest is unexplained. The sample table contains some 120,000 clones; only one count was recorded for around 48% of them. 10% to 13% of the sample is held by the ten biggest clonotypes. The sample comprised NKG2D-low CD8+ T cells sorted from blood. Interpreted using the paper, the cell subset or site label stands for: sorted CD8+ NKG2D-low blood T cells. The origin of the receptors is a human donor with alopecia areata.

The rearrangement uses TRBV30 and TRBJ2-1; no firm D call. V shed 4 bases and J shed 6 bases, with 16 bases lying between them. Per germline, CDR1 GTSNPN and CDR2 SVGIG (reference sequence). The CDR3 runs 14 residues. The CDR3 bases are TGTGCCTGGATCGTCCCGCTCGGCAGCAATGAGCAGTTCTTC. Its translation is CAWIVPLGSNEQFF.

This clone was detected only once. The chain is built from TRBV29-1 and TRBJ1-4; D is ambiguous. In germline, CDR1 is SQVTM, CDR2 ANQGSEA. The CDR3 length is 12 residues. V was trimmed by 3 bases and J by 7 bases, leaving 9 bases between them. In DNA form, the CDR3 reads TGCAGCGTTGAGGACTTGTCTGAAAAACTGTTTTTT. Protein: CSVEDLSEKLFF.

Only a few counts were recorded for this clone. Here the CDR3 reads CASITTDTQYF. The CDR3 region has the DNA TGTGCCAGCATAACTACAGATACGCAGTATTTT. The chain recombines TRBV27 with TRBJ2-3; D gene uncertain. V was clipped by 7 bases and J by 3 bases, with 5 bases between them. CDR1 MNHEY and CDR2 SMNVEV come from the germline V gene (reference sequence). The CDR3 covers 11 residues.

V gene TRBV2 combines with J gene TRBJ2-5; D may match TRBD1 or TRBD2 (5 bases each). This CDR3 is 14 amino acids long. V was cut by 1 base and J by 5 bases, with 11 bases left in between. From germline, CDR1 is SNHLY and CDR2 FYNNEI. The CDR3 nucleotides are TGTGCCAGCAGTGAAGGGGACGGTCCGGAGACCCAGTACTTC. Its protein product is CASSEGDGPETQYF.

The CDR3 sequence: CASSLGSGVEYF. The CDR3 nucleotides are TGTGCCAGCAGCTTGGGGAGCGGTGTGGAGTATTTT. The chain recombines TRBV5-6 with TRBJ2-3; D might be TRBD2 (5 bases). Per the germline V gene, CDR1 is SGHDT and CDR2 is YYEEEE. The length of the CDR3 is 12 residues. Trimming stripped 0 bases from V and 13 bases from J, with 12 bases between.

This clone rates as medium-sized. The rearrangement joins TRBV6-4 to TRBJ2-1, with 11 nucleotides matching TRBD2. V lost 6 bases to trimming and J lost 8 bases; unmatched junction nucleotides: 9. CDR1 MRHNA and CDR2 SNTAGT come from the germline V gene. The CDR3 is made up of 15 amino acids. CDR3 nucleotide sequence: TGTGCCAGCAGCCCCGGACTAGCGGGCGGGGATGAGCAGTTCTTC. The encoded protein is CASSPGLAGGDEQFF.

This rearrangement joins TRBV6-5 to TRBJ2-7; D is possibly TRBD1 (6 bases). V lost 6 bases, J lost 6 bases, and 18 bases lay in between. Germline CDR1 MNHEY, CDR2 SVGAGI. This CDR3 region has 14 residues. The CDR3, as DNA: TGTGCCAGCAGCCAAACTGCCGGGACAACCGAGCAGTACTTC. Translated: CASSQTAGTTEQYF.

This clone was counted between two and nine times. This chain links TRBV29-1 with TRBJ1-2; TRBD1 is a possible D gene (6 bases). V was trimmed by 4 bases and J by 8 bases, leaving 8 bases between them. The CDR3 is 10 amino acids. Germline V CDR1 and CDR2: SQVTM, ANQGSEA. CDR3 protein: CSVGTDGYTF. CDR3 nucleotide sequence: TGCAGCGTTGGGACAGACGGCTACACCTTC.

This clone has only a few counts. The rearrangement uses TRBV14 and TRBJ1-1; a weak D match, TRBD1 (5 bases). The CDR3 totals 14 residues. Germline CDR1 SGHDN, CDR2 FVKESK. V lost 4 bases and J lost 3, with 12 bases in between. CDR3 amino acids: CASSRTGGDTEAFF. The CDR3 nucleotides read TGTGCCAGCAGCCGCACGGGAGGGGACACTGAAGCTTTCTTT. Full variable domain (missing parts from reference TRBV14 and TRBJ1-1): EAGVTQFPSHSVIEKGQTVTLRCDPISGHDNLYWYRRVMGKEIKFLLHFVKESKQDESGMPNNRFLAERTGGTYSTLKVQPAELEDSGVYFCASSRTGGDTEAFFGQGTRLTVV.

This chain links TRBV29-1 with TRBJ2-7; unclear D gene. The germline CDR1 and CDR2 sequences are SQVTM and ANQGSEA. V was clipped by 0 bases and J by 5 bases, with 2 bases between them. The CDR3 totals 10 residues. The CDR3 coding sequence is TGCAGCGTTGAAGACAACGAGCAGTACTTC. As protein: CSVEDNEQYF.

This clone was picked up a small number of times. The chain has TRBV2 and TRBJ2-5, with TRBD2 matching over 8 bases. With V trimmed by 8 bases and J by 3 bases, 5 bases remained unmatched. Per germline, CDR1 SNHLY and CDR2 FYNNEI. The CDR3 has 13 amino acids. This CDR3 is CASVNGGEETQYF. The DNA of the CDR3 is TGTGCCAGCGTCAACGGGGGGGAAGAGACCCAGTACTTC.

CDR3 in DNA: TGTGCCAGCAGCTTAGACCCGATGGGTGAGGATACGCAGTATTTT. Protein: CASSLDPMGEDTQYF. The rearrangement uses TRBV7-6 and TRBJ2-3, with D hard to call. Trimming pared 1 base from V and 6 bases from J, leaving 14 bases between. The CDR3 loop spans 15 amino acids. Germline loops: CDR1 SGHVS, CDR2 FNYEAQ.

This clone has a handful of counts. The chain joins TRBV5-1 to TRBJ2-6, with D unclear. Germline V lookup: CDR1 SGHRS, CDR2 YFSETQ. CDR3 length equals 17 residues. V dropped 0 bases and J dropped 0 bases, with 10 bases sitting between them. CDR3 DNA sequence: TGCGCCAGCAGCTTGGTGGACGTCGACTCTGGGGCCAACGTCCTGACTTTC. Translating it yields CASSLVDVDSGANVLTF.

The chain is built from TRBV7-9 and TRBJ2-5; 7 bases agree with TRBD1. In germline, CDR1 is SEHNR, CDR2 FQNEAQ (reference sequence). This CDR3 has 16 residues. Trimming removed 5 bases from V and 5 bases from J; junction bases left unmatched: 14. The CDR3 region is CASSNPMAQQGETQYF. The CDR3 DNA follows: TGTGCCAGCAGCAACCCCATGGCCCAACAGGGGGAGACCCAGTACTTC.

This clone was seen only a few times. The V and J genes are TRBV7-9 and TRBJ2-5; D gene ambiguous. This CDR3 region has 13 residues. V lost 5 bases to trimming and J lost 4 bases, with 11 bases between them. CDR1 is SEHNR, CDR2 FQNEAQ, per germline (reference sequence). The chain's CDR3 is CASSAPSTETQYF. CDR3 nucleotides: TGTGCCAGCAGCGCCCCGTCCACAGAGACCCAGTACTTC.

The rearrangement links TRBV18 to TRBJ2-1; no firm D call. V lost 0 bases, J lost 4 bases, and 13 bases lay in between. This CDR3 has 16 amino acids. Germline lookup yields CDR1 KGHSH and CDR2 LQKENI. The CDR3 loop reads CASSPPNYLVYNEQFF. The CDR3 DNA is TGTGCCAGCTCACCACCCAACTACCTTGTATACAATGAGCAGTTCTTC.

The CDR3 DNA reads as TGCAGCGTTGAATTGGGACAGAACTATGGCTACACCTTC. Protein: CSVELGQNYGYTF. This sequence joins TRBV29-1 and TRBJ1-2; 7 bases fit TRBD1. This CDR3 is 13 amino acids long. Losses at the gene ends were 2 bases for V and 2 bases for J; bases not matched to a gene: 2. Looked up from germline, CDR1 is SQVTM and CDR2 is ANQGSEA.

This clone was observed a few times. This chain connects TRBV29-1 to TRBJ2-7, with a tentative D call TRBD1 (5 bases). The CDR3 is 16 amino acids. V lost 0 bases, J lost 2 bases, and 17 bases lay in between. Germline assignment: CDR1 SQVTM and CDR2 ANQGSEA. CDR3 nucleotides: TGCAGCGTTGAAGACCCCCGAAGGGGAACGCCCTACGAGCAGTACTTC. Encoded protein: CSVEDPRRGTPYEQYF.

The chain employs TRBV7-8 and TRBJ2-1; D is perhaps TRBD1 (6 bases). This CDR3 has 15 amino acids. CDR1 is SGHVS, CDR2 FQNEAQ, per germline. V dropped 5 bases and J dropped 1 base, with 12 bases sitting between them. The CDR3 bases are TGTGCCAGCAGCGACCGGACAGCATCCTACAATGAGCAGTTCTTC. It translates to CASSDRTASYNEQFF.

V gene TRBV6-5 combines with J gene TRBJ2-7; tentatively, D is TRBD1 (6 bases). Germline V lookup: CDR1 MNHEY, CDR2 SVGAGI. The V end was cut by 5 bases, the J end by 3 bases, with 11 bases between. The CDR3 has 13 residues. The CDR3 sequence: CASSQAQGYEQYF. CDR3 DNA sequence: TGTGCCAGCAGTCAAGCACAGGGCTACGAGCAGTACTTC.

This clone appeared a few times. The rearrangement links TRBV28 to TRBJ2-3; D is perhaps TRBD1 (5 bases). Per germline, CDR1 MDHEN and CDR2 SYDVKM. The V end was cut by 5 bases, the J end by 6 bases, with 15 bases between. The CDR3 covers 14 residues. The CDR3 loop reads CASSKPAGLDTQYF. CDR3 DNA sequence: TGTGCCAGCAGTAAACCCGCAGGGCTGGATACGCAGTATTTT.

The gene calls are TRBV30 and TRBJ1-3, with D hard to call. Germline assignment: CDR1 GTSNPN and CDR2 SVGIG (reference sequence). The CDR3 extends over 11 amino acids. The V end lost 0 bases, the J end lost 9 bases, and 6 bases lay between the germline ends. CDR3 sequence reads: CAWSVASTIYF. CDR3 coding DNA: TGTGCCTGGAGTGTAGCTAGCACCATATATTTT.

The sample holds a few counts of this clone. V is TRBV5-1 and J is TRBJ2-1; a weak D match, TRBD1 (6 bases). Per germline, CDR1 SGHRS and CDR2 YFSETQ. V was clipped by 4 bases and J by 7 bases, with 15 bases between them. This CDR3 is 14 amino acids long. CDR3 in amino acids: CASSPQGMMNEQFF. The CDR3 DNA reads TGCGCCAGCAGCCCTCAGGGGATGATGAATGAGCAGTTCTTC.

This clone was counted between two and nine times. This chain connects TRBV29-1 to TRBJ2-3, with TRBD1 identical over 8 bases. Germline-derived CDR1 and CDR2 are SQVTM and ANQGSEA. This CDR3 has 13 residues. V was clipped by 3 bases and J by 4 bases; unmatched bases: 3. The CDR3 reads CSVEVQGADTQYF. The CDR3 nucleotides are TGCAGCGTTGAGGTACAGGGGGCAGATACGCAGTATTTT.

The chain joins TRBV27 to TRBJ2-3; D unresolved. This CDR3 contains 15 residues. The V gene's germline CDR1 is MNHEY and CDR2 SMNVEV (reference sequence). V lost 3 bases to trimming and J lost 1 base, with 11 bases between them. Here the CDR3 DNA reads TGTGCCAGCAGTTTCCCCGGGCAGGGCACAGATACGCAGTATTTT. Its translation: CASSFPGQGTDTQYF.

The chain has TRBV29-1 and TRBJ2-7; D ambiguous. Germline V gives CDR1 SQVTM, CDR2 ANQGSEA. There are 13 residues in the CDR3. The germline V and J ends were trimmed by 6 bases and 6 bases, with 18 bases remaining between them. CDR3 region: CSVTDPTSGEQYF. CDR3 coding DNA: TGCAGCGTCACGGACCCAACTTCAGGCGAGCAGTACTTC.

This clone appeared a single time. The chain is built from TRBV30 and TRBJ2-5; D gene unclear. With 3 bases removed from V and 2 bases from J, the gap between germline ends came to 19 bases. The CDR3 runs 16 residues. Germline V gives CDR1 GTSNPN, CDR2 SVGIG (reference sequence). CDR3 sequence (DNA): TGTGCCTGGAGCCGCGGAGTGGCAGAACCTCAAGAGACCCAGTACTTC. Translation: CAWSRGVAEPQETQYF.

This chain joins TRBV29-1 and TRBJ2-5; no firm D call. Germline-derived CDR1 and CDR2 are SQVTM and ANQGSEA. This CDR3 is built from 13 residues. V gave up 5 bases and J gave up 0 bases, with 10 bases separating them. The CDR3 bases are TGCAGCGTTCCAAAAGACAACCAAGAGACCCAGTACTTC. Protein sequence: CSVPKDNQETQYF.

The V gene is TRBV4-1, the J gene TRBJ2-1; 9 bases agree with TRBD2. Germline-derived CDR1 and CDR2 are MGHRA and YSYEKL. Unmatched junction bases numbered 5, after V lost 4 bases and J lost 7 bases. The CDR3 spans 14 residues. DNA for the CDR3: TGCGCCAGCAGCCCGCGGACTAGCGTGAATGAGCAGTTCTTC. Its translation: CASSPRTSVNEQFF.

The chain joins TRBV5-1 to TRBJ1-1, with D unclear. The V end lost 2 bases, the J end lost 6 bases, and 5 bases lay between the germline ends. The CDR3 covers 11 residues. Per the germline V gene, CDR1 is SGHRS and CDR2 is YFSETQ. The CDR3 reads CASSFGSEAFF. DNA for the CDR3: TGCGCCAGCAGCTTTGGCTCTGAAGCTTTCTTT. Supplemented by reference TRBV5-1 and TRBJ1-1, the full variable domain reads KAGVTQTPRYLIKTRGQQVTLSCSPISGHRSVSWYQQTPGQGLQFLFEYFSETQRNKGNFPGRFSGRQFSNSRSEMNVSTLELGDSALYLCASSFGSEAFFGQGTRLTVV.